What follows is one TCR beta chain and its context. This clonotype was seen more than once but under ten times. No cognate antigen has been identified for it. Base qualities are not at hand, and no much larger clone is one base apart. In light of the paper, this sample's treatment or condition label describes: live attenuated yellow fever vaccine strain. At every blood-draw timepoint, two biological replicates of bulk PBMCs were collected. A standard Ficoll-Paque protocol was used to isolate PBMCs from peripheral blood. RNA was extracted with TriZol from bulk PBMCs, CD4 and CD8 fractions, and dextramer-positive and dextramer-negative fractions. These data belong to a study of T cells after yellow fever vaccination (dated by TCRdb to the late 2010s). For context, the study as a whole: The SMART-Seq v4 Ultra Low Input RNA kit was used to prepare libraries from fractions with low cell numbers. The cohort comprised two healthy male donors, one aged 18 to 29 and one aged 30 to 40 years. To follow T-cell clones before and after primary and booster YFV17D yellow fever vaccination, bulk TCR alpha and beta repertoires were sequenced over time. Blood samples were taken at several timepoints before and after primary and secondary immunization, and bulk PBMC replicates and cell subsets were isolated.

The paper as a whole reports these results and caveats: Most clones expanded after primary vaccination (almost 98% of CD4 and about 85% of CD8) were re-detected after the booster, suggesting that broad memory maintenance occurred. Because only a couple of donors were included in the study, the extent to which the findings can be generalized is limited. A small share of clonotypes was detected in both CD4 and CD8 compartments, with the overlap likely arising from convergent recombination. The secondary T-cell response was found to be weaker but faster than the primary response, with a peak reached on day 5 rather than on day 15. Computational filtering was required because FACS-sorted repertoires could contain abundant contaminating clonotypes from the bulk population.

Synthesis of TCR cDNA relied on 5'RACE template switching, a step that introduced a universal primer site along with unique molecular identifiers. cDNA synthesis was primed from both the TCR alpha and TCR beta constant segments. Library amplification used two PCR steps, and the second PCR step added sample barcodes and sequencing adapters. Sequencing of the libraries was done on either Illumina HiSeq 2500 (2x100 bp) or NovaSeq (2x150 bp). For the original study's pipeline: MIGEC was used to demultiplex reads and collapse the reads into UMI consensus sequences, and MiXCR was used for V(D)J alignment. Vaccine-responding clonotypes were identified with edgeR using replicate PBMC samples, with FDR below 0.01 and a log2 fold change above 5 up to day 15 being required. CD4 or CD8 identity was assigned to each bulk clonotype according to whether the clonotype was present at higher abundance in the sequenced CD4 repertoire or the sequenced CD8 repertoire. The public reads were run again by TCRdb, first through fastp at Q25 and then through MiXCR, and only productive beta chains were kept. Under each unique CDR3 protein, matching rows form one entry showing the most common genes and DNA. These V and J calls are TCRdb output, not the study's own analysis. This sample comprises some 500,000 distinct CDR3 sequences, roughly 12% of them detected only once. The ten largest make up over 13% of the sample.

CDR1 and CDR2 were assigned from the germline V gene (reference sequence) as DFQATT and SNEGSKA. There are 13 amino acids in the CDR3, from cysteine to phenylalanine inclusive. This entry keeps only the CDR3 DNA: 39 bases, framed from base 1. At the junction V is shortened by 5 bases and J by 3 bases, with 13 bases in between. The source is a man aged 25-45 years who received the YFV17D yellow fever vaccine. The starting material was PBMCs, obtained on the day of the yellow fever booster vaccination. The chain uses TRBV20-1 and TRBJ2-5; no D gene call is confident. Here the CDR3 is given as CSAVLGREETQYF. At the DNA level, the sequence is TGCAGTGCTGTTCTGGGTAGGGAAGAGACCCAGTACTTC.